Shown below are 2 T cell receptor beta chains from a single sample sequenced in a study of T-cell memory formation after mild COVID-19. One entry per CDR3 protein, called by TCRdb with MiXCR from the 5' RACE reads. The table shows some 150,000 distinct CDR3 sequences, with about 19% occurring only once. Sample: PBMCs or a T cell subset sorted from them (not recorded which). The receptor set was obtained from an adult woman who had mild COVID-19 (a few samples of this study predate the infection). Cell type and time point are not known.

The J gene is TRBJ2-1, the V gene TRBV2; TRBD2 aligns across 8 bases. Germline V gene lookup returns CDR1 SNHLY and CDR2 FYNNEI. The CDR3 consists of 17 residues. V shed 4 bases and J 9 bases; nucleotides not matched to a gene: 17. Here the CDR3 DNA reads TGTGCCAGCAGTGGGACACTGATAAGCGGGAGTGTAGGTGAGCAGTTCTTC. Translated, it gives CASSGTLISGSVGEQFF.

V is TRBV6-6 and J is TRBJ2-2; D possibly corresponds to TRBD1 (6 bases). Trimming cost V 4 bases and J 0 bases, with 9 bases left between them. The CDR3 is made up of 15 amino acids. Germline loops: CDR1 MNHNY, CDR2 SVGAGI (reference sequence). DNA for the CDR3: TGTGCCAGCAGTTTCGGACAGCCGAACACCGGGGAGCTGTTTTTT. Translated, it gives CASSFGQPNTGELFF.